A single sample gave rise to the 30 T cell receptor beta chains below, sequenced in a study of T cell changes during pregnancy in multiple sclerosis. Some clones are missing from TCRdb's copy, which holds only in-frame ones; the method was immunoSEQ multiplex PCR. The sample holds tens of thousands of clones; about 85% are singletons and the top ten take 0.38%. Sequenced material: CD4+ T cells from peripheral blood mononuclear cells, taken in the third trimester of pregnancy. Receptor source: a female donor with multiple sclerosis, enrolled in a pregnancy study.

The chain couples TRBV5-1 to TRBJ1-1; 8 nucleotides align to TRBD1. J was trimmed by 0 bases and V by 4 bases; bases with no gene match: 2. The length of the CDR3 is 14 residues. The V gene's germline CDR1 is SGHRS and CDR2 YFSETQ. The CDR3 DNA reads TGCGCCAGCAGCGGACAGGGTCTGAACACTGAAGCTTTCTTT. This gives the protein CASSGQGLNTEAFF.

The CDR3 reads CASTRQALANTGELFF. The CDR3, as DNA: TGTGCCAGCACGAGACAGGCTCTAGCGAACACCGGGGAGCTGTTTTTT. This chain links TRBV11-2 with TRBJ2-2, with D tentatively TRBD1 (6 bases). V lost 7 bases, J lost 0 bases, and 15 bases lay in between. The CDR3 is made up of 16 amino acids. Looked up from germline, CDR1 is SGHAT and CDR2 is FQNNGV.

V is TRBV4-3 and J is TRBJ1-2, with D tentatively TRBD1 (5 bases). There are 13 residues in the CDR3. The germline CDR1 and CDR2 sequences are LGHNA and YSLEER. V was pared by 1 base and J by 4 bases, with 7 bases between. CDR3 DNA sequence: TGCGCCAGCAGCCAAGGACAGATCTATGGCTACACCTTC. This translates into CASSQGQIYGYTF.

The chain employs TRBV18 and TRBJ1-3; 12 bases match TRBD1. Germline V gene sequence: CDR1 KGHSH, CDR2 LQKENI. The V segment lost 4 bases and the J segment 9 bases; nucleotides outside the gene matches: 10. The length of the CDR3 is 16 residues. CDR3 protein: CASSLSGTGGGGTIYF. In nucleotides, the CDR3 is TGTGCCAGCTCACTTTCCGGGACAGGGGGCGGAGGCACCATATATTTT.

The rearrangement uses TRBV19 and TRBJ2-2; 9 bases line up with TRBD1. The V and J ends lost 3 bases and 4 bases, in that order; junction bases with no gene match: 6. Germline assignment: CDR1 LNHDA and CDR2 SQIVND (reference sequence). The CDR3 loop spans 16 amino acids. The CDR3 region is CASSIPTGGGTGELFF. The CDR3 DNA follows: TGTGCCAGTAGTATCCCGACAGGGGGAGGCACCGGGGAGCTGTTTTTT.

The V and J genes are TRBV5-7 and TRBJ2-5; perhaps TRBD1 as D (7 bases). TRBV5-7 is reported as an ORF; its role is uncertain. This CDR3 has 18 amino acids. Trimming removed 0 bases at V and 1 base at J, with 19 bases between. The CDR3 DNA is TGTGCCAGCAGCTTGGGGGGGGACAGTCCGGGGGCCCAAGAGACCCAGTACTTC. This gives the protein CASSLGGDSPGAQETQYF.

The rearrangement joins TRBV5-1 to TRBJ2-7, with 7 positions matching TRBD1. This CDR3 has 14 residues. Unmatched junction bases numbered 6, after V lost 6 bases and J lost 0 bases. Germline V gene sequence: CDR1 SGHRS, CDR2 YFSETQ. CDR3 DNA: TGCGCCAGCACCCTGGGGACAGCCTCCTACGAGCAGTACTTC. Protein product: CASTLGTASYEQYF.

The CDR3 bases are TGTGCCAGCAGCAAAGGGACAGCGACGTATGGCTACACCTTC. Protein product: CASSKGTATYGYTF. The V call is TRBV7-8, the J call TRBJ1-2; 7 bases are a match to TRBD1. This CDR3 is 14 amino acids long. Germline trimming cut 5 bases from V and 5 bases from J; bases unmatched to any gene: 8. Germline CDR1 is SGHVS and CDR2 is FQNEAQ.

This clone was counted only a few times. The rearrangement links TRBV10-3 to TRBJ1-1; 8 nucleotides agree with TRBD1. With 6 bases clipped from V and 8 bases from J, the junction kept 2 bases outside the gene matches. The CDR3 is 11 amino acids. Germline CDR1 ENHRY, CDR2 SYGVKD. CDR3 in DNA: TGTGCCATCAGCTGGGACAGGGAAGCTTTCTTT. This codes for CAISWDREAFF.

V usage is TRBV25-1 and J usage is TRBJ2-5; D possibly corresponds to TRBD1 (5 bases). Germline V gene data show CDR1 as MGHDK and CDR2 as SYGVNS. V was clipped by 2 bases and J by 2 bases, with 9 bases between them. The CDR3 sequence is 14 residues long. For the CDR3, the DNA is TGTGCCAGCAGTGAAAAGTGGACACAAGAGACCCAGTACTTC. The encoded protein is CASSEKWTQETQYF.

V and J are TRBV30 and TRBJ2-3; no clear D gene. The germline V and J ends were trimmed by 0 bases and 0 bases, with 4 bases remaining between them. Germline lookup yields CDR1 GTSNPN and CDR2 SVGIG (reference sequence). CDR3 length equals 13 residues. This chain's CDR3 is CAWSVGSTDTQYF. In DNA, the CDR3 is TGTGCCTGGAGTGTGGGCAGCACAGATACGCAGTATTTT.

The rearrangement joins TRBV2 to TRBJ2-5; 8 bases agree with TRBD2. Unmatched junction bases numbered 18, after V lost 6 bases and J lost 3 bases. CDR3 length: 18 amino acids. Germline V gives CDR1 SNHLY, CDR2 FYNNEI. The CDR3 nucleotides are TGTGCCAGCAGGAAAGCCCAGGGACTAGTGGGAGGCGAAGAGACCCAGTACTTC. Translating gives CASRKAQGLVGGEETQYF.

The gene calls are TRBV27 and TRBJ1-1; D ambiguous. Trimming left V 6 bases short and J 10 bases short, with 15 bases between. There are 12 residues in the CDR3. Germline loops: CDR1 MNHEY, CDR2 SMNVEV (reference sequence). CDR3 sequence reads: CASSHRAEGAFF. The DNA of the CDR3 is TGTGCCAGCAGCCACCGGGCCGAGGGAGCTTTCTTT.

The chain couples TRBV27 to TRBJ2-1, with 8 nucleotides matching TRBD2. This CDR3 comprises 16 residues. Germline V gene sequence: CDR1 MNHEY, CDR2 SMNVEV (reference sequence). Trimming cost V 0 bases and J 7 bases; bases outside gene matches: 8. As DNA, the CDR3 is TGTGCCAGCAGTTTATCGTTTCTAGCGGGCGGGAATGAGCAGTTCTTC. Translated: CASSLSFLAGGNEQFF.

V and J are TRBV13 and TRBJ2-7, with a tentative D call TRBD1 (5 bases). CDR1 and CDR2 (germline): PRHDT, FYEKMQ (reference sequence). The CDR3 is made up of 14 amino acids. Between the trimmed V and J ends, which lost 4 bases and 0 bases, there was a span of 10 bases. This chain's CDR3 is CASSSDSDSYEQYF. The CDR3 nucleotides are TGTGCCAGCAGCTCCGACAGTGACTCCTACGAGCAGTACTTC.

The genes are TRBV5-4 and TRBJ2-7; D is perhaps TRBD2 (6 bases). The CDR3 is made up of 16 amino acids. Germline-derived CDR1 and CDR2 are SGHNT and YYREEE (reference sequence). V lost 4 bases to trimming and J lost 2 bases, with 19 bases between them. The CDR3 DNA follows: TGTGCCAGCAGCCGGGAGAGCGTTTTCCCAACCTACGAGCAGTACTTC. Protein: CASSRESVFPTYEQYF.

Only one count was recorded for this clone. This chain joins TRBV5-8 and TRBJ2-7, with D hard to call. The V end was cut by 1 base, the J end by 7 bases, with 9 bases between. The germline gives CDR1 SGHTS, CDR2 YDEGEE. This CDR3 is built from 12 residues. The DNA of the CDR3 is TGTGCCAGCAGCTTGTCCGGTGGTGAGCAGTACTTC. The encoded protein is CASSLSGGEQYF.

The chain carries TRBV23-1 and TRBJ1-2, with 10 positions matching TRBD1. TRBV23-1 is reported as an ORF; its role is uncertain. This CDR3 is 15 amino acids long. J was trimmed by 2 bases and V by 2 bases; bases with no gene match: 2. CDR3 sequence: CASSQPGQGNYGYTF. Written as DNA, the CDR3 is TGCGCCAGCAGTCAACCGGGACAGGGGAACTATGGCTACACCTTC.

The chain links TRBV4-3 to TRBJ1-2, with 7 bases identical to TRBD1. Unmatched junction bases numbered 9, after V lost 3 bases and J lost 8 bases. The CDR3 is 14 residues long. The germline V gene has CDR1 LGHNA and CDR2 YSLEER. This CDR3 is CASSQIDRAGGYTF. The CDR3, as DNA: TGCGCCAGCAGCCAGATTGACAGGGCGGGGGGCTACACCTTC.

The CDR3 region is CAWSDPQGLASYNEQFF. CDR3 coding DNA: TGTGCCTGGAGTGACCCCCAGGGACTAGCCTCCTACAATGAGCAGTTCTTC. The chain is built from TRBV30 and TRBJ2-1, with 9 bases lining up with TRBD2. Germline V gives CDR1 GTSNPN, CDR2 SVGIG (reference sequence). With V trimmed by 1 base and J by 0 bases, 7 bases remained unmatched. The CDR3 runs 17 residues.

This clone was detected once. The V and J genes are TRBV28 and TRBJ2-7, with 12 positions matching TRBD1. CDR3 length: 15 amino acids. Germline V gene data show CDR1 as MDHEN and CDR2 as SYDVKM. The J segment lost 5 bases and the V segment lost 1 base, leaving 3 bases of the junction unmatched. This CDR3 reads CASSLSGTGGHEQYF. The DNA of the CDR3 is TGTGCCAGCAGTTTATCCGGGACAGGGGGCCACGAGCAGTACTTC.

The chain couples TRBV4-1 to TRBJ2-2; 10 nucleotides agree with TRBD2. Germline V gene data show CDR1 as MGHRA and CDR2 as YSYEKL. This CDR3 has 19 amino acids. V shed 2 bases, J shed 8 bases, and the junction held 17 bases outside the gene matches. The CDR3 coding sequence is TGCGCCAGCAGCCAATCCCGGTACCAAGCGGGAGGGCTTTGGGGGGAGCTGTTTTTT. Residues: CASSQSRYQAGGLWGELFF.

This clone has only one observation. Here the CDR3 DNA reads TGTGCCGCCTCTACCGGGGGGAGGAACACTGAAGCTTTCTTT. Translated, it gives CAASTGGRNTEAFF. The chain couples TRBV5-5 to TRBJ1-1; a weak D match, TRBD1 (5 bases). The CDR3 length is 14 residues. From germline, CDR1 is SGHKS and CDR2 YYEKEE (reference sequence). Trimming shortened V by 10 bases and J by 1 base, and 17 bases separated the two germline ends.

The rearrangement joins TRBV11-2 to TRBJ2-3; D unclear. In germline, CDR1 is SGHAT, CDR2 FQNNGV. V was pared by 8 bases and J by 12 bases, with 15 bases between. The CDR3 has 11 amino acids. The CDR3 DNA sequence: TGTGCCAGCTCCTTAAGCCCTAGTCAGTATTTT. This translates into CASSLSPSQYF.

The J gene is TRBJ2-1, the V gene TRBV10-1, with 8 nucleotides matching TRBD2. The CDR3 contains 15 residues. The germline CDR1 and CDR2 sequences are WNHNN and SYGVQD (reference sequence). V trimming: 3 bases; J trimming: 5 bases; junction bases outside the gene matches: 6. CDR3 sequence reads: CASSDLAGRNNEQFF. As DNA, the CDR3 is TGCGCCAGCAGTGACTTAGCGGGAAGGAACAATGAGCAGTTCTTC.

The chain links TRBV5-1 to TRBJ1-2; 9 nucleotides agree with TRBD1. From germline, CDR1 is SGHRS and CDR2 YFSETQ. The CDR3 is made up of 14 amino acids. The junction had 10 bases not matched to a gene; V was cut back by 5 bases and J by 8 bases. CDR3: CASRLGQGKGGYTF. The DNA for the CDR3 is TGCGCCAGCAGACTTGGACAGGGGAAAGGGGGCTACACCTTC.

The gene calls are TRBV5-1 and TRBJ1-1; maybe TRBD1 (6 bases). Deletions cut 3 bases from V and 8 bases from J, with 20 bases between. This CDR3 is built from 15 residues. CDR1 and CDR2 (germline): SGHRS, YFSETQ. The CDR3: CASSSQMGGGREAFF. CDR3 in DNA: TGCGCCAGCAGCTCCCAAATGGGGGGGGGCAGAGAAGCTTTCTTT.

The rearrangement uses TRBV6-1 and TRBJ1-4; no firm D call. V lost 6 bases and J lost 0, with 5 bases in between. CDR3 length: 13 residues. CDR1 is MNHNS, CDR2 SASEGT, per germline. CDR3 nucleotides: TGTGCCAGCAGGTTAGCAACTAATGAAAAACTGTTTTTT. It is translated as CASRLATNEKLFF.

The CDR3 DNA follows: TGTGCCAGCAGCATCCGCCGGGACACCTCCTACAATGAGCAGTTCTTC. Its translation is CASSIRRDTSYNEQFF. The V and J genes are TRBV21-1 and TRBJ2-1; the table's D call of TRBD1 was not tested on the DNA. TRBV21-1 is assigned pseudogene status. The CDR3 sequence is 16 residues long.

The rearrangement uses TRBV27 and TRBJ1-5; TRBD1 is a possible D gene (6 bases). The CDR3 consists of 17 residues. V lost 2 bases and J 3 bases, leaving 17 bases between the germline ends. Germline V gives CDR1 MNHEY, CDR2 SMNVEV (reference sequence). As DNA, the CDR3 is TGTGCCAGCAGTTTAAGGGGGGGCCCCCTTGACAATCAGCCCCAGCATTTT. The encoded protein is CASSLRGGPLDNQPQHF.